The 11 T cell receptor beta chains below all came from one sample that was sequenced in a study of OX40 agonist ivuxolimab in advanced cancers. Assay used: immunoSEQ multiplex PCR; TCRdb lists only in-frame clones, some missing. The sample has 65,000 or so clones, approximately 90% seen once. Sequencing used CD4+ or CD8+ T cells sorted from blood, obtained in a trial of the OX40 agonist ivuxolimab. The receptors stem from an adult with an advanced solid tumor such as melanoma, head and neck, liver or kidney cancer.

Only one count was recorded for this clone. The chain is built from TRBV11-2 and TRBJ1-2, with D maybe TRBD1 (5 bases). Trimming shortened V by 5 bases and J by 2 bases, and 12 bases separated the two germline ends. Germline loops: CDR1 SGHAT, CDR2 FQNNGV. The length of the CDR3 is 14 residues. The CDR3, as DNA: TGTGCCAGCAGCACTACGGGACGGAACTATGGCTACACCTTC. Translating it yields CASSTTGRNYGYTF.

CDR3 residues: CSVGEMGREKLFF. Here the CDR3 DNA reads TGCAGCGTTGGAGAGATGGGCAGAGAAAAACTGTTTTTT. The chain carries TRBV29-1 and TRBJ1-4, with unresolved D. V was cut by 4 bases and J by 8 bases, with 14 bases left in between. The CDR3 is made up of 13 amino acids. Germline CDR1 and CDR2: SQVTM and ANQGSEA.

J is TRBJ2-1 and V is TRBV18, with 12 bases identical to TRBD1. Germline V gene sequence: CDR1 KGHSH, CDR2 LQKENI. V shed 5 bases, J shed 7 bases, and the junction held 6 bases outside the gene matches. The CDR3 runs 15 residues. CDR3: CASSSGQGALNEQFF. CDR3 DNA: TGTGCCAGCTCATCGGGACAGGGGGCGTTGAATGAGCAGTTCTTC.

This chain connects TRBV5-1 to TRBJ2-2, with TRBD2 as a possible D gene (7 bases). The germline V gene encodes CDR1 SGHRS and CDR2 YFSETQ. The CDR3 is made up of 16 amino acids. Between the trimmed V and J ends, which lost 4 bases and 1 base, there was a span of 14 bases. The CDR3 sequence: CASSPGGGLNTGELFF. Written as DNA, the CDR3 is TGCGCCAGCAGCCCGGGGGGCGGACTGAACACCGGGGAGCTGTTTTTT.

The V call is TRBV9, the J call TRBJ2-5; the match to TRBD2 covers 12 bases. This CDR3 has 17 residues. The germline V gene has CDR1 SGDLS and CDR2 YYNGEE. The V segment lost 3 bases and the J segment 2 bases; nucleotides outside the gene matches: 8. CDR3 sequence: CASSDGRLAGEQETQYF. CDR3 DNA: TGTGCCAGCAGCGACGGGAGACTAGCGGGGGAACAAGAGACCCAGTACTTC.

A word on this clone: Its ends do not fully match the called genes, so a read error is possible. The chain carries TRBV18 and TRBJ2-7; TRBD2 is a possible D gene (5 bases). The CDR3 contains 13 residues. The germline V gene has CDR1 KGHSH and CDR2 LQKENI. The DNA for the CDR3 is TGTGCCACCTCACCCGGGGTGAGCTACGAGCAGTACTTC. Amino acid sequence: CATSPGVSYEQYF.

This rearrangement joins TRBV29-1 to TRBJ2-1, with a tentative D call TRBD1 (6 bases). The CDR3 has 13 residues. With 3 bases removed from V and 4 bases from J, the gap between germline ends came to 10 bases. Germline V CDR1 and CDR2: SQVTM, ANQGSEA. CDR3 residues: CSVEGALYNEQFF. DNA of the CDR3: TGCAGCGTTGAGGGGGCCTTATACAATGAGCAGTTCTTC.

A single count supports this clone. The final CDR3 position lacks the conserved phenylalanine or tryptophan, pointing to a likely read error. The V gene is TRBV28, the J gene TRBJ1-2; possibly TRBD1 for D (5 bases). Looked up from germline, CDR1 is MDHEN and CDR2 is SYDVKM. Trimming removed 7 bases at V and 3 bases at J, with 12 bases between. The CDR3 loop spans 13 amino acids. The CDR3 reads CASTPDSYYGYTL. For the CDR3, the DNA is TGTGCCAGCACCCCTGACAGTTACTATGGCTACACCCTC.

This clone was detected only once. The V call is TRBV27, the J call TRBJ1-1, with 7 bases fitting TRBD1. CDR1 and CDR2 from the germline V gene are MNHEY and SMNVEV (reference sequence). This CDR3 contains 14 residues. V lost 2 bases, J lost 4 bases, and 4 bases stayed unmatched. CDR3 residues: CASSLRGQATEAFF. The CDR3 region has the DNA TGTGCCAGCAGTTTAAGAGGACAGGCCACTGAAGCTTTCTTT.

V is TRBV7-9 and J is TRBJ2-1; D tentatively fits TRBD1 or TRBD2 (5 bases each). The V gene lost 6 bases and the J gene lost 15 bases, with 18 bases spanning the gap. Germline CDR1 and CDR2: SEHNR and FQNEAQ (reference sequence). The CDR3 runs to 12 residues. The CDR3 DNA reads TGTGCCAGCAGATCTGATCCGGGACGTCTGTTCTTC. Translated, it gives CASRSDPGRLFF.

The V gene is TRBV11-2, the J gene TRBJ1-2, with TRBD1 matching over 8 bases. There are 12 residues in the CDR3. Per the germline V gene, CDR1 is SGHAT and CDR2 is FQNNGV. With 4 bases clipped from V and 7 bases from J, the junction kept 2 bases outside the gene matches. This CDR3 is CASSSDRAGYTF. The CDR3 DNA follows: TGTGCCAGCAGCTCGGACAGGGCTGGCTACACCTTC.